This T cell receptor beta chain was recorded in a study of T cell clonality in common variable immunodeficiency. This clone was picked up many times. The CDR3 end falls 3 residues outside the read, so it is completed with the germline J gene. Sequencing was performed with immunoSEQ multiplex PCR; in TCRdb, only in-frame clones are kept and a portion is missing. The profile covers around 39,000 clones, none occurring a single time. Looked up from germline, CDR1 is SGHNT and CDR2 is YYREEE (reference sequence). The CDR3 length is 14 residues. The V end was cut by 1 base, the J end by 2 bases, with 9 bases between. Caucasian heritage predominated among both patients and controls.

Sample: peripheral blood mononuclear cells. This TCR came from a person aged 18 to 70 in good health. This rearrangement joins TRBV5-4 to TRBJ1-2; no clear D gene. CDR3 DNA (partial): TGTGCCAGCAGCTTGAGGGCAGCCAACTATGGC. It translates to CASSLRAANYG. The full CDR3 sequence reads CASSLRAANYGYTF.